One sample yielded the 2 T cell receptor beta chains listed below, sequenced in a study of control samples from healthy donors and cancer patients. Only in-frame clones appear in the TCRdb table, and some are missing; sequencing was by immunoSEQ multiplex PCR. The sample carries 150,000 or so clones, around 92% recorded once. Sequencing was performed on blood. Receptors were obtained from a woman aged 50 to 60 in good health.

For the CDR3, the DNA is TGTGCCTGGACTAGCGGCACAGATACGCAGTATTTT. It encodes CAWTSGTDTQYF. The chain combines TRBV30 with TRBJ2-3; possible D gene TRBD2, 6 bases. V lost 4 bases and J 1 base, leaving 6 bases between the germline ends. Germline CDR1 is GTSNPN and CDR2 is SVGIG (reference sequence). The CDR3 extends over 12 amino acids. Full variable domain (remainder filled in from reference TRBV30 and TRBJ2-3): SQTIHQWPATLVQPVGSPLSLECTVEGTSNPNLYWYRQAAGRGLQLLFYSVGIGQISSEVPQNLSASRPQDRQFILSSKKLLLSDSGFYLCAWTSGTDTQYFGPGTRLTVL.

The V and J genes are TRBV5-8 and TRBJ2-1; 13 bases align to TRBD2. CDR3 length: 18 amino acids. Per the germline V gene, CDR1 is SGHTS and CDR2 is YDEGEE. Germline trimming cut 7 bases from V and 6 bases from J; bases unmatched to any gene: 16. The CDR3 sequence: CASFPAGLAGRGGNEQFF. The CDR3 nucleotides are TGTGCCAGCTTTCCCGCGGGACTAGCGGGAAGGGGAGGCAATGAGCAGTTCTTC.